This section outlines one TCR beta chain sequence together with its context. These data come from a study of technical replicates of blood from a handful of donors. V lost 2 bases and J lost 5; bases outside the gene matches: 13. The CDR3 is made up of 16 amino acids. Germline CDR1 is GTSNPN and CDR2 is SVGIG (reference sequence). Sequenced by immunoSEQ multiplex PCR; TCRdb stores in-frame clones only, minus some. The sample has about 82,000 clones; about 94% are singletons. This clonotype originated in a human donor in good health. The chain couples TRBV30 to TRBJ1-2, with 8 bases that match TRBD1. The sample was T cells isolated from PBMCs. The CDR3 loop reads CAWSTQRTGPRYGYTF. The CDR3 coding sequence is TGTGCCTGGAGTACCCAGAGGACAGGGCCAAGGTATGGCTACACCTTC. Drawing the rest from reference TRBV30 and TRBJ1-2, the complete variable domain is SQTIHQWPATLVQPVGSPLSLECTVEGTSNPNLYWYRQAAGRGLQLLFYSVGIGQISSEVPQNLSASRPQDRQFILSSKKLLLSDSGFYLCAWSTQRTGPRYGYTFGSGTRLTVV.